The present T cell receptor (beta chain) was sequenced within a study of blood T cell repertoires in COVID-19. Overall study context: The United States, Italy and Spain provided the acute and convalescent COVID-19 samples. T cells, B-cell-depleted T cells, or PBMCs provided the cDNA or gDNA that served as material.

Source study methods: Using reference gene primer amplification, nucleated cell counts were estimated. Assay: immunoSEQ multiplex PCR; the TCRdb copy retains only in-frame clones and omits some. D and trimming were read from the DNA, whereas the V and J calls and clone size are those reported in that table. The sample shows about 180,000 clones, approximately 83% of them seen only once. With V trimmed by 5 bases and J by 6 bases, 11 bases remained unmatched. This CDR3 comprises 16 residues. Looked up from germline, CDR1 is LGHDT and CDR2 is YNNKEL (reference sequence). The chain has TRBV3-1 (or the pseudogene TRBV3-2) and TRBJ2-1, with 9 bases fitting TRBD1. Sequences were obtained from peripheral blood. The sequence derives from a man in his sixties with acute or convalescent COVID-19. This CDR3 is CASSGPGQGKLNEQFF. CDR3 nucleotide sequence: TGTGCCAGCAGCGGACCGGGACAGGGAAAGCTCAATGAGCAGTTCTTC.